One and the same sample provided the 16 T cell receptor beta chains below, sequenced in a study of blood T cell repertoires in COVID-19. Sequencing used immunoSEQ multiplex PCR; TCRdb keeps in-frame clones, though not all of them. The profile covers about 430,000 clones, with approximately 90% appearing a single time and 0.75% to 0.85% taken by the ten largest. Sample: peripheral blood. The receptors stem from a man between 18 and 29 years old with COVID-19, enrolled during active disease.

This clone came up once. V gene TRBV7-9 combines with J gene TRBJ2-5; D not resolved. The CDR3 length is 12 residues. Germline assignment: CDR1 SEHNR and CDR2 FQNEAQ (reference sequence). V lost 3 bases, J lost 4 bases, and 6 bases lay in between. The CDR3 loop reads CASSLSGETQYF. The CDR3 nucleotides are TGTGCCAGCAGCTTGAGTGGAGAGACCCAGTACTTC.

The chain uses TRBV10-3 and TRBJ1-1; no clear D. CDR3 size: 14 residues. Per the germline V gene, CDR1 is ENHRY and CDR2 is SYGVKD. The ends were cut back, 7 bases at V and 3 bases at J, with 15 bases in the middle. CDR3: CAIKPLGRDTEAFF. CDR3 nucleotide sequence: TGTGCCATCAAACCCTTGGGTCGGGACACTGAAGCTTTCTTT.

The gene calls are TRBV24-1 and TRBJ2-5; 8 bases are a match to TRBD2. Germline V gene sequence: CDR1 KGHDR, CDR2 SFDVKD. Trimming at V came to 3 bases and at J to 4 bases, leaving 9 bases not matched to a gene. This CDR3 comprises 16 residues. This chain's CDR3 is CATSDRSSGVGETQYF. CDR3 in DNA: TGTGCCACCAGTGATAGGAGTAGCGGGGTTGGAGAGACCCAGTACTTC.

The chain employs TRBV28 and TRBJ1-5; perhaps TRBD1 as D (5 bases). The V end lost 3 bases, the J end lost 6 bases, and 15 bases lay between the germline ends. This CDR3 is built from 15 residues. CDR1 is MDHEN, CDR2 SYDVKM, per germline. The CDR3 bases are TGTGCCAGCAGTTTTGCCGGGACTAGAGGTCAGCCCCAGCATTTT. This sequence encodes CASSFAGTRGQPQHF.

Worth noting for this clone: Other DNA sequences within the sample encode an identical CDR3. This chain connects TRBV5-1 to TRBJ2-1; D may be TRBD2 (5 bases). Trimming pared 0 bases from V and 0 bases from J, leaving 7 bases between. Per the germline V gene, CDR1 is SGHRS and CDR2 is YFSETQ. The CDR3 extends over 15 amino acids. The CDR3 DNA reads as TGCGCCAGCAGCTTGGTGGGGAGCTCCTACAATGAGCAGTTCTTC. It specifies CASSLVGSSYNEQFF.

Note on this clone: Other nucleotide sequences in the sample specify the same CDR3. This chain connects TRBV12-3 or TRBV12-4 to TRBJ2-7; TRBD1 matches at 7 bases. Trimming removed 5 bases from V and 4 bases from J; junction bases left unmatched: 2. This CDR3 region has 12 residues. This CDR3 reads CASSPQGYEQYF. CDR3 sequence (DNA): TGTGCCAGCAGTCCACAGGGGTACGAGCAGTACTTC.

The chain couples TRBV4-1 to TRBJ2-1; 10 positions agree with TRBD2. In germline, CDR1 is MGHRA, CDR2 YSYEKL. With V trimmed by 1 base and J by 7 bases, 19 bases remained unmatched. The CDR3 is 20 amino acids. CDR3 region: CASSQGPFSGGPAQYNEQFF. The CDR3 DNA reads TGCGCCAGCAGCCAAGGGCCCTTTAGCGGGGGGCCAGCACAGTATAATGAGCAGTTCTTC.

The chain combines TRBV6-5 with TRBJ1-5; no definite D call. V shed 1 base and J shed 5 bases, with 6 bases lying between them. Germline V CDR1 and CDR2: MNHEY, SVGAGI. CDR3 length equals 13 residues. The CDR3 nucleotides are TGTGCCAGCAGTTACTTTGGAGATCAGCCCCAGCATTTT. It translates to CASSYFGDQPQHF.

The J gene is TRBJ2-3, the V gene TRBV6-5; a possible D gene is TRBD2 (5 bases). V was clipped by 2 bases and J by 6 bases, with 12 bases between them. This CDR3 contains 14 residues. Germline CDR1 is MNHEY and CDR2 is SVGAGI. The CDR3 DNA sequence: TGTGCCAGCAGTTACGATGGAGCGGCGGATACGCAGTATTTT. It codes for CASSYDGAADTQYF.

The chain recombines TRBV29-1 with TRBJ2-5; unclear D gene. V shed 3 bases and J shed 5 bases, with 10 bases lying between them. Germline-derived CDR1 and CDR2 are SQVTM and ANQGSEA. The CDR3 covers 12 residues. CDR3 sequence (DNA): TGCAGCGTTGAGGGCAGATGGGAGACCCAGTACTTC. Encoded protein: CSVEGRWETQYF. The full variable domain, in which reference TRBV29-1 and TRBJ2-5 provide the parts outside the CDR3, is SAVISQKPSRDICQRGTSLTIQCQVDSQVTMMFWYRQQPGQSLTLIATANQGSEATYESGFVIDKFPISRPNLTFSTLTVSNMSPEDSSIYLCSVEGRWETQYFGPGTRLLVL.

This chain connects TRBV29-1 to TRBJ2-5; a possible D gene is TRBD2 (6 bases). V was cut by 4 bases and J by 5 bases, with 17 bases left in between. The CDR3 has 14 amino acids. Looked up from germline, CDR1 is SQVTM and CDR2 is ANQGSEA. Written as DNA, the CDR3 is TGCAGCGTTGTCGTGAGGGAGGTGTTGGAGACCCAGTACTTC. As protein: CSVVVREVLETQYF.

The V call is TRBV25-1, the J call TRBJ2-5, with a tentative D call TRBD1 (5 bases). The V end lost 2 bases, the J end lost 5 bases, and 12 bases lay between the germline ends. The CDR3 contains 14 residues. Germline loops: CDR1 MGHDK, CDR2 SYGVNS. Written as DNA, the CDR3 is TGTGCCAGCAGTGAAGGCAGGGCCAGGGAGACCCAGTACTTC. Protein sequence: CASSEGRARETQYF.

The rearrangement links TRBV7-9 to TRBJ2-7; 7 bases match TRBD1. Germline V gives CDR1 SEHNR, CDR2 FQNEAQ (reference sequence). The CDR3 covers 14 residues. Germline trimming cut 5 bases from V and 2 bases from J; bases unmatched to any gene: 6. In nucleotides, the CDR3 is TGTGCCAGCAGCCACAGGGACAGTACCTACGAGCAGTACTTC. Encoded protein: CASSHRDSTYEQYF.

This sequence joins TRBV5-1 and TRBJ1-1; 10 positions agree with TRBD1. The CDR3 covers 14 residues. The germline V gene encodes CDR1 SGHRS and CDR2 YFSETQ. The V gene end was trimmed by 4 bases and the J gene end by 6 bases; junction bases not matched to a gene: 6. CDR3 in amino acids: CASSPGQGLPEAFF. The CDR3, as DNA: TGCGCCAGCAGCCCGGGACAGGGGTTGCCTGAAGCTTTCTTT.

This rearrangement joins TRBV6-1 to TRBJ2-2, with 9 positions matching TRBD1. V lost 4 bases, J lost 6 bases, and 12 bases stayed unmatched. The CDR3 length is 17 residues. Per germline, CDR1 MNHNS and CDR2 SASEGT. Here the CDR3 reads CASSAYTGTGIPGELFF. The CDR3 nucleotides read TGTGCCAGCAGTGCCTATACCGGGACAGGGATACCCGGGGAGCTGTTTTTT.

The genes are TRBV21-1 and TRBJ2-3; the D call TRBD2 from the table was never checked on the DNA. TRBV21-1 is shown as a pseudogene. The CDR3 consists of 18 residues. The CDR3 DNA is TGTGCCAGCAGCAAAAGGGTCACGGTAGCGGGGAGCACAGATACGCAGTATTTT. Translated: CASSKRVTVAGSTDTQYF.